These T cell receptor beta chains were read from a single sample in a study of blood T cell repertoires in COVID-19. Libraries were prepared by immunoSEQ multiplex PCR; TCRdb keeps only in-frame clonotypes and omits some of them. The table has about 39,000 clones, 90% to 95% seen once. The sample was peripheral blood. The receptors stem from a human donor with active COVID-19. The donor label of this sample is uncertain. Both conserved end residues are part of each CDR3. A D gene is named only where the DNA matches it firmly. Size is stated for part of the rows, as once, few or many counts, or as a class when the clone is expanded.

D | J | V | size | DNA | CDR3
NA | TRBJ2-7 | TRBV19 | NA | TGTGCCAGTAGTCCCCTCGACAGTTACGAGCAGTACTTC | CASSPLDSYEQYF
NA | TRBJ2-7 | TRBV18 | NA | TGTGCCAGCTCACCCGGGTTAGGTTTCAAAACCTACGAGCAGTACTTC | CASSPGLGFKTYEQYF
NA | TRBJ1-1 | TRBV15 | NA | TGTGCCACAGATGACAGCAACACTGAAGCTTTCTTT | CATDDSNTEAFF
NA | TRBJ2-1 | TRBV19 | NA | TGTGCCAGTAGTTGGGCTCCTCGGCGGACTGCCGACGAGCAGTTCTTC | CASSWAPRRTADEQFF
NA | TRBJ1-1 | TRBV9 | NA | TGTGCCAGCCGGGGGGACACTGAAGCTTTCTTT | CASRGDTEAFF
TRBD1 | TRBJ1-1 | TRBV2 | NA | TGTGCCAGCAACGGACAGGGGCACACTGAAGCTTTCTTT | CASNGQGHTEAFF
TRBD2 | TRBJ2-1 | TRBV15 | once | TGTGCCACCAGCAGAGATCGGACTAGAGGATACAATGAGCAGTTCTTC | CATSRDRTRGYNEQFF
TRBD1 | TRBJ2-2 | TRBV3-1/TRBV3-2 | NA | TGTGCCAGCAGCCCTTACCGGACAGGGCCGAACACCGGGGAGCTGTTTTTT | CASSPYRTGPNTGELFF
NA | TRBJ2-5 | TRBV7-9 | NA | TGTGCCAGCAGCCCCGACCCGGGTGGGACCCAGTACTTC | CASSPDPGGTQYF
NA | TRBJ2-7 | TRBV5-1 | NA | TGCGCCAGCAGCTTGTTCGCTGGGGGGGCGTCGGGCGAGCAGTACTTC | CASSLFAGGASGEQYF
TRBD2 | TRBJ2-3 | TRBV11-2 | NA | TGTGCCAGCAGCTCATTAGATGGGGGGACTAGCCGAATCCCAGATACGCAGTATTTT | CASSSLDGGTSRIPDTQYF
TRBD1 | TRBJ2-3 | TRBV19 | NA | TGTGCCAGTAGGAGCAGGGGGCAGGGAGATACGCAGTATTTT | CASRSRGQGDTQYF
NA | TRBJ2-7 | TRBV10-3 | NA | TGTGCCATCAGTGAGGGGGGCAGATACGAGCAGTACTTC | CAISEGGRYEQYF
NA | TRBJ2-3 | TRBV7-2 | NA | TGTGCCAGCAGCTTAGGGGCCAAAACTAGCACAGATACGCAGTATTTT | CASSLGAKTSTDTQYF
NA | TRBJ1-2 | TRBV29-1 | NA | TGCAGCGTTGAAGCCCCCCCAGGACAGAACTATGGCTACACCTTC | CSVEAPPGQNYGYTF
NA | TRBJ1-3 | TRBV6-1 | NA | TGTGCCAGCAGTGAAGCGCGGGGGTTCGCCGGAAACACCATATATTTT | CASSEARGFAGNTIYF
NA | TRBJ2-6 | TRBV5-5 | NA | TGTGCCAGCAGCCCATGGGGGGACCCAGGGGCCAACGTCCTGACTTTC | CASSPWGDPGANVLTF
TRBD1 | TRBJ1-2 | TRBV14 | NA | TGTGCCAGCAGCCAAGTACAGGGGGCGGCCTATGGCTACACCTTC | CASSQVQGAAYGYTF
NA | TRBJ2-7 | TRBV29-1 | NA | TGCAGCGTTGAAGGTGCAGGTTACGAGCAGTACTTC | CSVEGAGYEQYF
NA | TRBJ1-1 | TRBV27 | NA | TGTGCCAGCAGTCCGGGGGTCAGGAACACTGAAGCTTTCTTT | CASSPGVRNTEAFF
TRBD1 | TRBJ2-7 | TRBV11-2 | NA | TGTGCCAGCAGCTTAGCCGGGACAGGGCCCTACGAGCAGTACTTC | CASSLAGTGPYEQYF
TRBD1 | TRBJ2-3 | TRBV23-1 | once | TGCGCCAGCAGTCAAAATTGGGACAGGTTAACAGATACGCAGTATTTT | CASSQNWDRLTDTQYF
NA | TRBJ2-1 | TRBV5-4 | once | TGTGCCAGCAGCCGCAGGGATGAGCAGTTCTTC | CASSRRDEQFF
TRBD2 | TRBJ2-5 | TRBV28 | NA | TGTGCCAGCAGTCCCGGCCTGGGCTTAGCGGGGGGGGAGACCCAGTACTTC | CASSPGLGLAGGETQYF
TRBD1 | TRBJ2-7 | TRBV29-1 | once | TGCAGCGTTGAAGCGTCGGATGGGGACAGGGTGTACGAGCAGTACTTC | CSVEASDGDRVYEQYF
TRBD2 | TRBJ2-2 | TRBV5-4 | NA | TGTGCCAGCAGACTTTACGGACTAGCGGGAGAGGGCGGGGAGCTGTTTTTT | CASRLYGLAGEGGELFF
TRBD1 | TRBJ2-4 | TRBV7-2 | NA | TGTGCCAGCAGCCCCGGGACAGGGGAAAACATTCAGTACTTC | CASSPGTGENIQYF
NA | TRBJ1-1 | TRBV4-1 | NA | TGCGCCAGCAGCCACCTATCGGGGATCACTGAAGCTTTCTTT | CASSHLSGITEAFF
NA | TRBJ1-4 | TRBV28 | NA | TGTGCCAGCAGACCCGTTGGCCCTAATGAAAAACTGTTTTTT | CASRPVGPNEKLFF
TRBD1 | TRBJ2-5 | TRBV11-2 | NA | TGTGCCAGCAGCAGAGACAGGGGCCAAGAGACCCAGTACTTC | CASSRDRGQETQYF
TRBD2 | TRBJ2-1 | TRBV15 | once | TGTGCCACCAGCAGGACTAGCGGGAGTTCCTACAATGAGCAGTTCTTC | CATSRTSGSSYNEQFF
TRBD1 | TRBJ2-1 | TRBV12-5 | NA | TGTGCTAGTGGTTTGAGGGACAGGGGTTCAGATGAGCAGTTCTTC | CASGLRDRGSDEQFF
NA | TRBJ2-7 | TRBV28 | few | TGTGCCAGCAGTTTCGACTGGGAGCAAATGTACGAGCAGTACTTC | CASSFDWEQMYEQYF
TRBD2 | TRBJ2-3 | TRBV3-1/TRBV3-2 | NA | TGTGCCAGCAGCCAAGAAGTGACGACTAGCGGGGGTCTCACAGATACGCAGTATTTT | CASSQEVTTSGGLTDTQYF
TRBD1 | TRBJ2-2 | TRBV7-2 | NA | TGTGCCAGCAGCACCGGACAGGGGCTGAACACCGGGGAGCTGTTTTTT | CASSTGQGLNTGELFF
NA | TRBJ1-2 | TRBV2 | once | TGTGCCAGCATGAGAGGGACTGCTCAGAACTATGGCTACACCTTC | CASMRGTAQNYGYTF
NA | TRBJ2-7 | TRBV20-1 | NA | TGCAGCCCGACAGACTCCTACGAGCAGTACTTC | CSPTDSYEQYF
TRBD1 | TRBJ1-2 | TRBV4-1 | NA | TGCGCCAGCAGCTCCGGGACAGCCTCCCCCTACACCTTC | CASSSGTASPYTF
TRBD2 | TRBJ2-7 | TRBV5-4 | NA | TGTGCCAGCAGTTACACGGGGGGTCTCGAGCAGTACTTC | CASSYTGGLEQYF
NA | TRBJ1-1 | TRBV7-9 | NA | TGTGCCAGCAGCCCCCAGGGAGAAGCTTTCTTT | CASSPQGEAFF
NA | TRBJ2-7 | TRBV6-6 | NA | TGTGCCAGCAGTTCCACCTGGTTGGGGAGCGGCGACGAGCAGTACTTC | CASSSTWLGSGDEQYF
TRBD2 | TRBJ2-3 | TRBV25-1 | NA | TGTGCCAGCAGTGAAGTAGCGGGAGGACCAGATACGCAGTATTTT | CASSEVAGGPDTQYF
TRBD1 | TRBJ1-5 | TRBV15 | NA | TGTGCCACCAGCAGAGATCAGGGGGCGGATCAGCCCCAGCATTTT | CATSRDQGADQPQHF
TRBD2 | TRBJ2-1 | TRBV28 | once | TGTGCCAGCCATATAGCGGGAGGTGGTAATGAGCAGTTCTTC | CASHIAGGGNEQFF
NA | TRBJ2-5 | TRBV9 | NA | TGTGCCAGCAGCTCAGGAAGGCCGGTCAAAGAGACCCAGTACTTC | CASSSGRPVKETQYF
NA | TRBJ2-1 | TRBV11-3 | NA | TGTGCCAGCAGCTTGGGCAAAACAGGGAATGAGCAGTTCTTC | CASSLGKTGNEQFF
NA | TRBJ1-1 | TRBV3-1/TRBV3-2 | NA | TGTGCCAGCAGCCGAATGGAGGGAGACACTGAAGCTTTCTTT | CASSRMEGDTEAFF
TRBD2 | TRBJ2-1 | TRBV13 | NA | TGTGCCAGCAGCAAAGGGACTAGCGGGAGGTACAATGAGCAGTTCTTC | CASSKGTSGRYNEQFF
NA | TRBJ2-5 | TRBV10-2 | once | TGCGCCAGCAGTGATTCCACCCCCGGGGAGACCCAGTACTTC | CASSDSTPGETQYF
NA | TRBJ1-4 | TRBV7-9 | NA | TGTGCCAGCAGCCCAAGTAGTGAAAAACTGTTTTTT | CASSPSSEKLFF
NA | TRBJ2-2 | TRBV4-3 | NA | TGCGCCAGCAGCCAAGCCGGAGGCGGGGAGCTGTTTTTT | CASSQAGGGELFF
TRBD2 | TRBJ2-3 | TRBV6-2/TRBV6-3 | NA | TGTGCCAGCAGTTATCGGCTAGCGGAACGGGATACGCAGTATTTT | CASSYRLAERDTQYF
NA | TRBJ1-1 | TRBV15 | NA | TGTGCCACCAGCACCCAACCGGGCACTGAAGCTTTCTTT | CATSTQPGTEAFF
TRBD1 | TRBJ1-2 | TRBV10-3 | NA | TGTGCCATCAGTGATCCGGGACAGGTTGATGGCTATGGCTACACCTTC | CAISDPGQVDGYGYTF